This TCR beta chain is drawn from a study of siplizumab effects on memory and regulatory T cells. On this clone: Antigen unknown.

This table comes from immunoSEQ multiplex PCR, and its TCRdb copy is limited to in-frame clones, with some not included. This table holds roughly 93,000 clones, about 95% found once. Broader study findings: No functional test confirmed suppression by proliferating siplizumab-culture Tregs.

Sequenced input: non-Treg CD4+ T cells sorted from blood. The clonotype originates from a human donor in good health.

CDR3 residues: CASSPSGLRGTQYF. Here the CDR3 DNA reads TGCGCCAGCAGCCCAAGCGGGCTCCGAGGGACCCAGTACTTC. J is TRBJ2-5 and V is TRBV4-1; a weak D match, TRBD2 (6 bases). CDR1 MGHRA and CDR2 YSYEKL come from the germline V gene. This CDR3 is 14 amino acids long. V was shortened by 4 bases and J by 7 bases, with 16 bases between the two germline ends.